The 27 T cell receptor beta chains below all came from one sample that was sequenced in a study of blood T cell repertoires in COVID-19. Sequencing was performed with immunoSEQ multiplex PCR; in TCRdb, only in-frame clones are kept and a portion is missing. Of approximately 110,000 clones in the sample, around 86% were seen once. The sequenced sample was peripheral blood. These TCRs come from a man between 45 and 60 years old with acute or convalescent COVID-19.

The chain couples TRBV18 to TRBJ1-1, with 8 bases lining up with TRBD1. Per the germline V gene, CDR1 is KGHSH and CDR2 is LQKENI. The CDR3 length is 17 residues. J gave up 6 bases and V 3 bases, and 15 bases lay outside the gene matches. The CDR3 sequence is CASSPKSSRDRISEAFF. CDR3 nucleotides: TGTGCCAGCTCACCCAAGTCTTCCCGGGACAGGATTTCTGAAGCTTTCTTT.

V usage is TRBV28 and J usage is TRBJ1-4, with D maybe TRBD1 (5 bases). V was trimmed by 6 bases and J by 5 bases, leaving 13 bases between them. Germline CDR1 MDHEN, CDR2 SYDVKM. CDR3 length: 14 amino acids. CDR3 DNA: TGTGCCAGCAGGATTGGGACTCCAAATGAAAAACTGTTTTTT. It translates to CASRIGTPNEKLFF. The entire variable domain, with the rest obtained from reference TRBV28 and TRBJ1-4, is as follows: DVKVTQSSRYLVKRTGEKVFLECVQDMDHENMFWYRQDPGLGLRLIYFSYDVKMKEKGDIPEGYSVSREKKERFSLILESASTNQTSMYLCASRIGTPNEKLFFGSGTQLSVL.

This clone was found a few times. V gene TRBV15 combines with J gene TRBJ1-5, with 11 nucleotides matching TRBD1. Per the germline V gene, CDR1 is LNHNV and CDR2 is YYDKDF (reference sequence). This CDR3 comprises 13 residues. J was trimmed by 7 bases and V by 6 bases; bases with no gene match: 2. CDR3 DNA sequence: TGTGCCACCAGGGGACAGGGGGAACAGCCCCAGCATTTT. Amino acid sequence: CATRGQGEQPQHF.

The V and J genes are TRBV20-1 and TRBJ2-1; 14 bases agree with TRBD2. The trim removed 3 bases at V and 2 bases at J, leaving 18 bases unmatched. This CDR3 has 21 residues. In germline, CDR1 is DFQATT, CDR2 SNEGSKA (reference sequence). The CDR3 loop reads CSASSLGAGTSGGKAYNEQFF. In DNA, the CDR3 is TGCAGTGCTAGTAGTCTGGGGGCCGGGACTAGCGGGGGAAAAGCCTACAATGAGCAGTTCTTC.

V gene TRBV5-4 combines with J gene TRBJ2-3; 7 positions match TRBD2. The CDR3 runs 16 residues. J was trimmed by 0 bases and V by 3 bases; bases with no gene match: 7. Germline CDR1 SGHNT, CDR2 YYREEE (reference sequence). As DNA, the CDR3 is TGTGCCAGCAGCTCGGGGAGGGACCAAAGCACAGATACGCAGTATTTT. Translating it yields CASSSGRDQSTDTQYF.

This clone has a handful of counts. The chain joins TRBV19 to TRBJ2-2; a possible D gene is TRBD2 (7 bases). Trimming took off 4 bases at V and 5 bases at J, with 14 bases between the two ends. Germline-derived CDR1 and CDR2 are LNHDA and SQIVND (reference sequence). There are 15 residues in the CDR3. CDR3 sequence: CASSTRGAGTGELFF. The CDR3 nucleotides are TGTGCCAGTAGTACCCGGGGGGCCGGGACCGGGGAGCTGTTTTTT. The variable domain in full, with the rest retrieved from reference TRBV19 and TRBJ2-2, is DGGITQSPKYLFRKEGQNVTLSCEQNLNHDAMYWYRQDPGQGLRLIYYSQIVNDFQKGDIAEGYSVSREKKESFPLTVTSAQKNPTAFYLCASSTRGAGTGELFFGEGSRLTVL.

This chain connects TRBV7-2 to TRBJ2-1; 11 nucleotides line up with TRBD2. Germline V CDR1 and CDR2: SGHTA, FQGNSA. This CDR3 contains 15 residues. V dropped 2 bases and J dropped 6; count of bases not matched to a gene: 3. CDR3 residues: CASSLNSGGANEQFF. CDR3 nucleotides: TGTGCCAGCAGCTTAAATAGCGGGGGGGCCAATGAGCAGTTCTTC.

The genes are TRBV12-5 and TRBJ2-1; 12 positions agree with TRBD2. The CDR3 runs 18 residues. Germline assignment: CDR1 LGHNT and CDR2 FRNRAP. V lost 1 base and J lost 3; bases outside the gene matches: 7. The CDR3 region is CASGLGTSGGTYYNEQFF. As DNA, the CDR3 is TGTGCTAGTGGTTTGGGCACTAGCGGGGGGACATACTACAATGAGCAGTTCTTC.

The V gene is TRBV18, the J gene TRBJ2-2, with D maybe TRBD2 (5 bases). There are 15 residues in the CDR3. CDR1 and CDR2 from the germline V gene are KGHSH and LQKENI. Trimming left V 0 bases short and J 10 bases short, with 15 bases between. The CDR3 loop reads CASSPPLAGRVELFF. Here the CDR3 DNA reads TGTGCCAGCTCACCACCCCTAGCCGGGCGCGTGGAGCTGTTTTTT.

This clone was seen once. J is TRBJ1-2 and V is TRBV10-3; 9 bases agree with TRBD1. With V trimmed by 8 bases and J by 8 bases, 6 bases remained unmatched. The CDR3 covers 12 residues. Germline CDR1 is ENHRY and CDR2 is SYGVKD. DNA of the CDR3: TGTGCCATCTCACAGGGGGCAGGAGGCTACACCTTC. Translating it yields CAISQGAGGYTF.

This chain uses TRBV10-1 with TRBJ2-3; 11 positions match TRBD1. After removal of 5 bases from V and 6 bases from J, the junction contained 4 bases not matched to a gene. This CDR3 region has 14 residues. Germline CDR1 WNHNN, CDR2 SYGVQD (reference sequence). The CDR3 DNA reads TGCGCCAGCAGTCCGGGACAGGGGGTTGATACGCAGTATTTT. This encodes CASSPGQGVDTQYF.

The gene calls are TRBV19 and TRBJ2-3; D is uncertain. Per the germline V gene, CDR1 is LNHDA and CDR2 is SQIVND (reference sequence). The CDR3 has 11 residues. The V end was cut by 8 bases, the J end by 0 bases, with 3 bases between. CDR3 sequence: CASLSTDTQYF. As DNA, the CDR3 is TGTGCCAGTCTGAGCACAGATACGCAGTATTTT.

The chain recombines TRBV28 with TRBJ2-7; no firm D call. The V gene's germline CDR1 is MDHEN and CDR2 SYDVKM. Trimming left V 5 bases short and J 7 bases short, with 18 bases between. The CDR3 consists of 14 residues. DNA of the CDR3: TGTGCCAGCAGTCTCCCTCTCCTACCACAGGAGCAGTACTTC. This encodes CASSLPLLPQEQYF. The variable domain in full, completed from reference TRBV28 and TRBJ2-7, reads DVKVTQSSRYLVKRTGEKVFLECVQDMDHENMFWYRQDPGLGLRLIYFSYDVKMKEKGDIPEGYSVSREKKERFSLILESASTNQTSMYLCASSLPLLPQEQYFGPGTRLTVT.

This clone has just a few counts. The chain joins TRBV9 to TRBJ1-1; D unclear. This CDR3 comprises 13 residues. Trimming cost V 1 base and J 2 bases, with 6 bases left between them. CDR1 is SGDLS and CDR2 is YYNGEE in the germline V gene. The CDR3 protein is CASSVMANTEAFF. In DNA form, the CDR3 reads TGTGCCAGCAGCGTAATGGCCAACACTGAAGCTTTCTTT.

The rearrangement joins TRBV7-8 to TRBJ2-7, with a tentative D call TRBD1 (6 bases). V lost 8 bases and J 3 bases, leaving 8 bases between the germline ends. CDR1 is SGHVS, CDR2 FQNEAQ, per germline. The CDR3 sequence is 11 residues long. Here the CDR3 DNA reads TGTGCCAGCGGACAGTACTACGAGCAGTACTTC. This sequence encodes CASGQYYEQYF.

The chain is built from TRBV13 and TRBJ2-3; TRBD1 matches at 10 bases. Trimming took 2 bases from V and 5 from J; bases not matched to a gene: 16. The CDR3 spans 19 residues. Germline lookup yields CDR1 PRHDT and CDR2 FYEKMQ (reference sequence). CDR3 nucleotide sequence: TGTGCCAGCAGCTTATTAGGGACAGGGGCCCTCGTAGGGGAAGATACGCAGTATTTT. Its protein product is CASSLLGTGALVGEDTQYF.

The rearrangement uses TRBV10-3 and TRBJ2-4; D uncertain. V lost 0 bases and J 1 base, leaving 10 bases between the germline ends. This CDR3 spans 16 amino acids. CDR1 is ENHRY, CDR2 SYGVKD, per germline. The CDR3 protein is CAISESYLLAKNIQYF. In nucleotides, the CDR3 is TGTGCCATCAGTGAGTCGTATCTTTTGGCCAAAAACATTCAGTACTTC.

This clone was seen only a few times. The chain uses TRBV19 and TRBJ1-6; no reliable D call. The V gene's germline CDR1 is LNHDA and CDR2 SQIVND (reference sequence). The CDR3 loop spans 15 amino acids. The ends were cut back, 0 bases at V and 6 bases at J, with 9 bases in the middle. CDR3 sequence: CASSIDVEFNSPLHF. CDR3 sequence (DNA): TGTGCCAGTAGTATAGATGTGGAGTTTAATTCACCCCTCCACTTT.

The rearrangement joins TRBV10-3 to TRBJ2-2; no definite D call. With 1 base removed from V and 7 bases from J, the gap between germline ends came to 13 bases. This CDR3 region has 15 residues. Per germline, CDR1 ENHRY and CDR2 SYGVKD. CDR3 DNA sequence: TGTGCCATCAGTGAGTTTCCAGGTTTGGGCGGGGAGCTGTTTTTT. Its protein product is CAISEFPGLGGELFF.

The rearrangement links TRBV12-3 or TRBV12-4 to TRBJ2-3; no firm D call. Between the trimmed V and J ends, which lost 6 bases and 3 bases, there was a span of 4 bases. The CDR3 spans 11 residues. The CDR3 loop is CASSQTDTQYF. Written as DNA, the CDR3 is TGTGCCAGCAGCCAGACAGATACGCAGTATTTT.

The V call is TRBV4-1, the J call TRBJ1-6, with a possible D match to TRBD1 (6 bases). Trimming removed 0 bases from V and 7 bases from J, with 13 bases in between. CDR3 length: 16 amino acids. CDR1 is MGHRA and CDR2 is YSYEKL in the germline V gene. The DNA of the CDR3 is TGCGCCAGCAGCCAAGATCGCTGGCAGGGGAATTCACCCCTCCACTTT. Amino acid sequence: CASSQDRWQGNSPLHF.

The V call is TRBV9, the J call TRBJ2-2; the D gene is possibly TRBD1 (5 bases). V was clipped by 0 bases and J by 4 bases, with 7 bases between them. The germline gives CDR1 SGDLS, CDR2 YYNGEE. The CDR3 contains 14 residues. CDR3 protein: CASSVGGATGELFF. The CDR3 nucleotides read TGTGCCAGCAGCGTAGGTGGGGCCACCGGGGAGCTGTTTTTT.

The chain links TRBV14 to TRBJ2-1; no clear D. V was cut by 4 bases and J by 4 bases, with 2 bases left in between. CDR1 and CDR2 (germline): SGHDN, FVKESK. This CDR3 region has 11 residues. CDR3 sequence: CASSLYNEQFF. CDR3 bases: TGTGCCAGCAGCCTATACAATGAGCAGTTCTTC. Combining the CDR3 with reference TRBV14 and TRBJ2-1 gives the whole variable domain EAGVTQFPSHSVIEKGQTVTLRCDPISGHDNLYWYRRVMGKEIKFLLHFVKESKQDESGMPNNRFLAERTGGTYSTLKVQPAELEDSGVYFCASSLYNEQFFGPGTRLTVL.

Concerning this clone itself: Other nucleotide sequences in the sample specify the same CDR3. The chain employs TRBV4-1 and TRBJ2-7, with 7 bases identical to TRBD1. The germline gives CDR1 MGHRA, CDR2 YSYEKL. The CDR3 runs 15 residues. Unmatched junction bases numbered 4, after V lost 1 base and J lost 1 base. The CDR3 region is CASSQAPGQSYEQYF. CDR3 nucleotide sequence: TGCGCCAGCAGCCAAGCCCCGGGACAGTCCTACGAGCAGTACTTC.

The chain joins TRBV9 to TRBJ2-1; 7 nucleotides match TRBD2. Germline-derived CDR1 and CDR2 are SGDLS and YYNGEE. The CDR3 sequence is 15 residues long. V shed 3 bases, J shed 2 bases, and the junction held 5 bases outside the gene matches. The CDR3 DNA reads as TGTGCCAGCAGCGCGAGCGGGAATGCCTACAATGAGCAGTTCTTC. Its protein is CASSASGNAYNEQFF.

V is TRBV3-1 (or the pseudogene TRBV3-2) and J is TRBJ1-2, with 10 bases aligning to TRBD1. The germline CDR1 and CDR2 sequences are LGHDT and YNNKEL (reference sequence). The junction had 11 bases not matched to a gene; V was cut back by 0 bases and J by 1 base. The CDR3 consists of 19 residues. The DNA for the CDR3 is TGTGCCAGCAGCCAAGACATCGGGACAGGGGTTCGGGATAACTATGGCTACACCTTC. The encoded protein is CASSQDIGTGVRDNYGYTF.

The CDR3 is CASSSQGVGQPQHF. The CDR3, as DNA: TGTGCCAGCAGTTCACAGGGGGTAGGGCAGCCCCAGCATTTT. The J gene is TRBJ1-5, the V gene TRBV6-6, with 8 nucleotides matching TRBD1. The CDR3 runs to 14 residues. Germline V lookup: CDR1 MNHNY, CDR2 SVGAGI (reference sequence). V shed 4 bases and J 7 bases; nucleotides not matched to a gene: 6.